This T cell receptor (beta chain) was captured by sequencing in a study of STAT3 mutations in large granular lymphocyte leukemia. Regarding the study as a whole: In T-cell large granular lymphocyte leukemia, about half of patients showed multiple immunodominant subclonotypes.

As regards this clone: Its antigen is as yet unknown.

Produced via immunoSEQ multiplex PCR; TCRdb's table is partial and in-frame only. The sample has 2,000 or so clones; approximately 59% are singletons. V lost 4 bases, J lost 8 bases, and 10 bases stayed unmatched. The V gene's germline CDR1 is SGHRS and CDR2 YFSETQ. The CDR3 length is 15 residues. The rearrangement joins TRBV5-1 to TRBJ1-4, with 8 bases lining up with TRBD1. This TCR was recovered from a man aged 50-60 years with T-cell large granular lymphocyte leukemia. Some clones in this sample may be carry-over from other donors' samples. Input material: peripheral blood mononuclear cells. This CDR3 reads CASSAVGTGYEKLFF. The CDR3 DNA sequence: TGCGCCAGCAGCGCCGTCGGGACAGGTTACGAAAAACTGTTTTTT.